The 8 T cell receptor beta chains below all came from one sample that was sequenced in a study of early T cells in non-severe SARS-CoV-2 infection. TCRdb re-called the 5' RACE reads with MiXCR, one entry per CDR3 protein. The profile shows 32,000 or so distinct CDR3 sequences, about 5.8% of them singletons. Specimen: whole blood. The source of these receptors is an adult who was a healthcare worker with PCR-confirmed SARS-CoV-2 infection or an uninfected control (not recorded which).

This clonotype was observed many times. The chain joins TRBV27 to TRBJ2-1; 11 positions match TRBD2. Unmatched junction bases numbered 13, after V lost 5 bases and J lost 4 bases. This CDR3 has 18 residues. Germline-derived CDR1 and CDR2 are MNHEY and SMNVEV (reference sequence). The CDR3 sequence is CASSPRPLAGGPYNEQFF. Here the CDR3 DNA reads TGTGCCAGCAGTCCACGCCCCCTAGCGGGAGGCCCTTACAATGAGCAGTTCTTC.

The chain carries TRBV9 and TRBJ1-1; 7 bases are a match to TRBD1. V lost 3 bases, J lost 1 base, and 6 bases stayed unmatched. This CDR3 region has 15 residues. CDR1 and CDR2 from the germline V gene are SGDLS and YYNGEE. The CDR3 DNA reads TGTGCCAGCAGCGAGGCGGACAGGCCGAACACTGAAGCTTTCTTT. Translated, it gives CASSEADRPNTEAFF.

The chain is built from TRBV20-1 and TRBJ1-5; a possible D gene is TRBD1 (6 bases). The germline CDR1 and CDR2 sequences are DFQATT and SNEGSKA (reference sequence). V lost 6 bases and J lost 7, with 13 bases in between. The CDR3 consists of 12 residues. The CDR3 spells CSASRQGQPQHF. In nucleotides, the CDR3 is TGCAGTGCCTCCCGCCAGGGGCAGCCCCAGCATTTT.

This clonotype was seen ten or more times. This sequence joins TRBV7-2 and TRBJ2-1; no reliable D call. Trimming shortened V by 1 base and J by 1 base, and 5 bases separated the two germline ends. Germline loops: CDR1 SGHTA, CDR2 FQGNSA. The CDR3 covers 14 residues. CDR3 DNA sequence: TGTGCCAGCAGCTTAGGACTTTCCTACAATGAGCAGTTCTTC. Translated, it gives CASSLGLSYNEQFF.

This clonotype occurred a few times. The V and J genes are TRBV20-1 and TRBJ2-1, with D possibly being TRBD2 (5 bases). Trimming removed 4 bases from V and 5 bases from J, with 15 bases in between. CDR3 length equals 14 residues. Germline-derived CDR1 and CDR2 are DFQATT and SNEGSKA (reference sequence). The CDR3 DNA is TGCAGTGCTATCCTCCCCCCGGGGAACAATGAGCAGTTCTTC. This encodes CSAILPPGNNEQFF.

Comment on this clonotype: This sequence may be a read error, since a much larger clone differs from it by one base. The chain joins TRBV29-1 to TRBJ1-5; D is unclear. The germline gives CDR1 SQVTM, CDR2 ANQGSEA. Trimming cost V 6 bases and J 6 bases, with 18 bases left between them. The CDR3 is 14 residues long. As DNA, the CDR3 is TGCAGCGTAGCGGTGGCGAGAAGTGGTCAGCCCCAGCATTTT. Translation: CSVAVARSGQPQHF.

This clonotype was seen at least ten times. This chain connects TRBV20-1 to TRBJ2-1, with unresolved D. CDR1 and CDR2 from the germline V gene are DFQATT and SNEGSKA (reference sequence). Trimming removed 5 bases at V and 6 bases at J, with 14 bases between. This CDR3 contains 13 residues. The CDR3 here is CSAHQPSGNEQFF. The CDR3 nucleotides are TGCAGTGCTCACCAACCATCCGGCAATGAGCAGTTCTTC.

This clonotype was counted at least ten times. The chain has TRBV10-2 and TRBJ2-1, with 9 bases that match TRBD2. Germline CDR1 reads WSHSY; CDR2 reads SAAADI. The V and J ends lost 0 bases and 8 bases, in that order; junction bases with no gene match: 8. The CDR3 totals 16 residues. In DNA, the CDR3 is TGCGCCAGCAGTGAGTCACGAGCGGGAGGTAGTGATGAGCAGTTCTTC. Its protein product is CASSESRAGGSDEQFF.